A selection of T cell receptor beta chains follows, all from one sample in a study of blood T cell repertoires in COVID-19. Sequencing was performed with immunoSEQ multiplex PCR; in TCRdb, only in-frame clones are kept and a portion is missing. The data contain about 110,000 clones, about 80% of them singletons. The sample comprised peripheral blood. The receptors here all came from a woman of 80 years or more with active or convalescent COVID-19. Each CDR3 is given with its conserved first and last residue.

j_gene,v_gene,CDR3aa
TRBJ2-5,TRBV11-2,CASTSPGTGWIREETQYF
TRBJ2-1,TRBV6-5,CASSSGPSHLRFF
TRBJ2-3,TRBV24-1,CATRGEGPDTQYF
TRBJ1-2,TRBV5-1,CASSLEPGNYGYTF
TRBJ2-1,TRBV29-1,CSVQRDRGINEQFF
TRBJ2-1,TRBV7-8,CASRPKNLPGQGYHRNYNEQFF
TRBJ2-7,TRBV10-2,CASSDGSASGRDEQYF
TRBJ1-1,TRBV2,CASSVVQGITEAFF
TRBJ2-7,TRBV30,CAGRTSGRSDEQYF
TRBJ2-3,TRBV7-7,CASSLGGGQGDTQYF
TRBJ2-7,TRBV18,CASSAGTGAIYEQYF
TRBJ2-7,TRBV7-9,CASTPGNRAHISYEQYF
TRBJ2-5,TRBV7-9,CASSLGRGGQYF
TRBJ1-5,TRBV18,CASSPRQGAVQPQHF
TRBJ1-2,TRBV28,CASSLIGAIPYGYTF
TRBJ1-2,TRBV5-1,CASSSLFYSAGGDGYTF
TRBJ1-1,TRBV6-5,CASSYRFGQLNTEAFF
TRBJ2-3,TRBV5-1,CASSLELAGAGVDTQYF
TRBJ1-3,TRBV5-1,CASRITGASGNTIYF
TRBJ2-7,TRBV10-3,CAIKSRDNSYEQYF
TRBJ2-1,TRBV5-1,CASRSTGMVDSYNEQFF
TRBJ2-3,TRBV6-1,CASSERRGLSTDTQYF
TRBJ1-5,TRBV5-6,CASSRDRGNQPQHF
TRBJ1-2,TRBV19,CASSMARLGYTF
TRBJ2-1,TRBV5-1,CASSLFPGGHNEQFF
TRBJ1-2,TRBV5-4,CASSRTGLYGYTF
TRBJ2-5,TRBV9,CASSAQGSETQYF
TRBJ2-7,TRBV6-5,CASKRTGPYEQYF
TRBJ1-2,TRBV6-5,CASSYSPGWAYGYTF
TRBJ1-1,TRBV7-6,CASSQRLAGQNTEAFF
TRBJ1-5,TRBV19,CASSMGRELNQPQHF
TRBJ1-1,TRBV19,CASSPDWGVMNTEAFF
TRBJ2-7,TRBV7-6,CASSLGLAGIGYEQYF
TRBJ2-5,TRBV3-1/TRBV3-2,CASSQVLGSQETQYF
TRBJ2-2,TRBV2,CASSELEPNTGELFF
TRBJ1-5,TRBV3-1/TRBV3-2,CASSQYRGKQPQHF
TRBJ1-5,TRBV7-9,CASSRGTGGLGQPQHF
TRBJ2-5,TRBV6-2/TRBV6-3,CASSPDRGRQWQKTQYF
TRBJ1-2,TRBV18,CASSPRGGYGYTF
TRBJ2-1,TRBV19,CASSIGSGIYNEQFF
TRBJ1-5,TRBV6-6,CASSHGQGPYSNQPQHF
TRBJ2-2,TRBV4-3,CASSQDWGRHTGELFF
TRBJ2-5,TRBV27,CASSPYLAGTQETQYF
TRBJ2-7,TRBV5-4,CASRSSGSAHEQYF
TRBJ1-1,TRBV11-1,CASSGQGRTEAFF
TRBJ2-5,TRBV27,CASSHPGETQYF
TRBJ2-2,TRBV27,CASSSRVPGELFF
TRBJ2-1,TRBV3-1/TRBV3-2,CASSQEPPASGRFYEQFF
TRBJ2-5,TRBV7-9,CASPDSSGRQETQYF
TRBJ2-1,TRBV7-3,CASRPAGGLLGDNEQFF
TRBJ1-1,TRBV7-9,CASSLSPGVFQVGTEAFF
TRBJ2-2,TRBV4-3,CASSQDPGLAGTGELFF
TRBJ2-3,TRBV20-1,CSTRVRDTQYF
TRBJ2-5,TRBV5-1,CASSLWAREGLETQYF
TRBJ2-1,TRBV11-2,CASSLGTGAYNEQFF
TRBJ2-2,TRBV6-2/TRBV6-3,CASSYSGGELFF
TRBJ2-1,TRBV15,CATSSSVGSGRMGEQFF
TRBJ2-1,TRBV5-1,CASSLPSGHNEQFF
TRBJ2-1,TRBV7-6,CASSLTQALTSYNEQFF
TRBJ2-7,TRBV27,CASSFTGTGGYEQYF